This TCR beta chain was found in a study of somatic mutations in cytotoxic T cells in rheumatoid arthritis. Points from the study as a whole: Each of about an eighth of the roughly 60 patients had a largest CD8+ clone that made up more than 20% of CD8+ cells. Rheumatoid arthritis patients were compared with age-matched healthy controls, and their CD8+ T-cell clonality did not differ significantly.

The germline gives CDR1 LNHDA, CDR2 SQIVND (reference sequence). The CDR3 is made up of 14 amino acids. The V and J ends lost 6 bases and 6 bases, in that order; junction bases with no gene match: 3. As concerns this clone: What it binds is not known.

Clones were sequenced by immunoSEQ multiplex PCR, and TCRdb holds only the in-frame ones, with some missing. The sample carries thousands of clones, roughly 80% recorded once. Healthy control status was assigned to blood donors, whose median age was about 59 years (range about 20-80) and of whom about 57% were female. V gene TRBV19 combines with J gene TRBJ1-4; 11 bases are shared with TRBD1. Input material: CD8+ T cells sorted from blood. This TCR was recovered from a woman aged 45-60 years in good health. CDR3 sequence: CASRGQGVYEKLFF. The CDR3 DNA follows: TGTGCCAGTAGGGGACAGGGGGTTTATGAAAAACTGTTTTTT.